The 18 T cell receptor beta chains listed next were all sequenced from one sample in a study of regulatory dendritic cells for organ transplantation. Sorted subsets were CFSE-labeled and cultured roughly five days with allogeneic dendritic cells. The method was immunoSEQ multiplex PCR; TCRdb's version includes in-frame clones alone and lacks a portion of them. The sample shows some 11,000 clones, 75% of them seen only once. No antigens are known for them. Sequencing input: memory CD4+ T cells from blood cultured with regulatory dendritic cells. Subset: CD45RO+ memory T cells. The receptors stem from a human donor in good health.

A single count supports this clone. Here the CDR3 reads CASSLDYNTQYF. CDR3 in DNA: TGCGCCAGCAGCTTGGACTACAATACGCAGTATTTT. The chain carries TRBV5-1 and TRBJ2-3; D unresolved. Looked up from germline, CDR1 is SGHRS and CDR2 is YFSETQ. V gave up 0 bases and J gave up 7 bases, with 6 bases separating them. This CDR3 has 12 residues. Looking up the rest from reference TRBV5-1 and TRBJ2-3 gives the full variable domain: KAGVTQTPRYLIKTRGQQVTLSCSPISGHRSVSWYQQTPGQGLQFLFEYFSETQRNKGNFPGRFSGRQFSNSRSEMNVSTLELGDSALYLCASSLDYNTQYFGPGTRLTVL.

This chain links TRBV5-1 with TRBJ1-1; 11 bases match TRBD1. This CDR3 has 14 amino acids. V was pared by 4 bases and J by 3 bases, with 2 bases of the junction left unmatched. The germline gives CDR1 SGHRS, CDR2 YFSETQ. CDR3 loop: CASSADRGHTEAFF. In DNA form, the CDR3 reads TGCGCCAGCAGCGCGGACAGGGGGCACACTGAAGCTTTCTTT.

V usage is TRBV2 and J usage is TRBJ1-3; weak D call: TRBD1 (6 bases). Trimming took off 4 bases at V and 4 bases at J, with 11 bases between the two ends. The CDR3 covers 14 residues. Germline V gives CDR1 SNHLY, CDR2 FYNNEI. The chain's CDR3 is CASSVGGKGNTIYF. The CDR3 bases are TGTGCCAGCAGTGTAGGGGGAAAAGGAAACACCATATATTTT.

The rearrangement joins TRBV7-2 to TRBJ1-1; maybe TRBD1 (5 bases). The germline V gene encodes CDR1 SGHTA and CDR2 FQGNSA. This CDR3 has 15 residues. Deletions cut 5 bases from V and 5 bases from J, with 18 bases between. CDR3 DNA: TGTGCCAGCAGCCCTACCGTCGTGGGGCGGACTGAAGCTTTCTTT. Its protein is CASSPTVVGRTEAFF.

The chain is built from TRBV10-3 and TRBJ2-2; 7 nucleotides line up with TRBD2. This CDR3 has 15 amino acids. Unmatched junction bases numbered 13, after V lost 10 bases and J lost 5 bases. The germline V gene has CDR1 ENHRY and CDR2 SYGVKD. The CDR3 nucleotides read TGTGCCACTACTACCGGACTAGGCGGAACCGGGGAGCTGTTTTTT. As protein: CATTTGLGGTGELFF.

CDR3 sequence reads: CASNPGQIYEQYF. CDR3 coding DNA: TGTGCCAGCAACCCCGGACAGATCTACGAGCAGTACTTC. The chain recombines TRBV2 with TRBJ2-7, with D maybe TRBD1 (6 bases). Germline CDR1 is SNHLY and CDR2 is FYNNEI. This CDR3 comprises 13 residues. V was shortened by 7 bases and J by 3 bases, with 13 bases between the two germline ends.

The chain couples TRBV5-5 to TRBJ1-5; TRBD1 matches at 10 bases. The V and J ends lost 4 bases and 5 bases, in that order; junction bases with no gene match: 9. The CDR3 has 16 residues. The germline CDR1 and CDR2 sequences are SGHKS and YYEKEE (reference sequence). The CDR3 nucleotides are TGTGCCAGCAGCCTAGAAACGGGACAGGGGTATCAGCCCCAGCATTTT. Translation gives CASSLETGQGYQPQHF.

This chain connects TRBV2 to TRBJ2-1; 14 bases align to TRBD2. V lost 6 bases and J lost 9; bases outside the gene matches: 4. Per germline, CDR1 SNHLY and CDR2 FYNNEI. The CDR3 consists of 14 residues. Here the CDR3 DNA reads TGTGCCAGCAGAAGACTAGCGGGGGGGGGTGAGCAGTTCTTC. It yields the protein CASRRLAGGGEQFF. Full variable domain (rest looked up from reference TRBV2 and TRBJ2-1): EPEVTQTPSHQVTQMGQEVILRCVPISNHLYFYWYRQILGQKVEFLVSFYNNEISEKSEIFDDQFSVERPDGSNFTLKIRSTKLEDSAMYFCASRRLAGGGEQFFGPGTRLTVL.

This chain uses TRBV11-3 with TRBJ2-7; possible D gene TRBD2, 6 bases. The V and J ends lost 5 bases and 4 bases respectively, with 12 bases between them. Germline CDR1 and CDR2: SGHNT and YENEEA. The CDR3 sequence is 13 residues long. This CDR3 reads CASSLRGGYEQYF. CDR3 nucleotide sequence: TGTGCCAGCAGCCTTCGGGGAGGATACGAGCAGTACTTC.

Only a few counts were recorded for this clone. This chain links TRBV19 with TRBJ1-5; D is ambiguous. The V gene lost 3 bases and the J gene lost 0 bases, with 18 bases spanning the gap. The CDR3 sequence is 18 residues long. Looked up from germline, CDR1 is LNHDA and CDR2 is SQIVND (reference sequence). The CDR3: CASSISDFSTHSNQPQHF. The DNA of the CDR3 is TGTGCCAGTAGTATTTCTGATTTTTCGACACATAGCAATCAGCCCCAGCATTTT.

The CDR3 loop reads CASRDPGVAFF. The CDR3, as DNA: TGTGCCAGCAGGGATCCAGGGGTCGCTTTCTTT. The J gene is TRBJ1-1, the V gene TRBV2, with D tentatively TRBD1 (6 bases). V lost 6 bases and J lost 11, with 13 bases in between. CDR1 SNHLY and CDR2 FYNNEI come from the germline V gene. The CDR3 loop spans 11 amino acids.

This clone is labeled as medium-sized. The chain uses TRBV5-1 and TRBJ2-1, with 7 bases that match TRBD1. This CDR3 has 14 residues. In germline, CDR1 is SGHRS, CDR2 YFSETQ. V trimming: 5 bases; J trimming: 3 bases; junction bases outside the gene matches: 5. Here the CDR3 reads CASRKGQSYNEQFF. In DNA form, the CDR3 reads TGCGCCAGCAGGAAGGGACAGAGCTACAATGAGCAGTTCTTC.

In DNA, the CDR3 is TGTGCCAGCAGCACCGTCCAGGGGGGAGAGACCCAGTACTTC. Its protein is CASSTVQGGETQYF. This chain uses TRBV11-3 with TRBJ2-5, with D tentatively TRBD1 (7 bases). The CDR3 extends over 14 amino acids. The germline V and J ends were trimmed by 5 bases and 4 bases, with 14 bases remaining between them. Germline CDR1 reads SGHNT; CDR2 reads YENEEA. Combining the CDR3 with reference TRBV11-3 and TRBJ2-5 gives the whole variable domain EAGVVQSPRYKIIEKKQPVAFWCNPISGHNTLYWYLQNLGQGPELLIRYENEEAVDDSQLPKDRFSAERLKGVDSTLKIQPAELGDSAVYLCASSTVQGGETQYFGPGTRLLVL.

The chain recombines TRBV9 with TRBJ2-7; TRBD2 matches at 8 bases. With 2 bases clipped from V and 2 bases from J, the junction kept 6 bases outside the gene matches. The CDR3 length is 15 residues. CDR1 is SGDLS, CDR2 YYNGEE, per germline. The CDR3 is CASSVLAGGTYEQYF. Here the CDR3 DNA reads TGTGCCAGCAGCGTCCTCGCGGGGGGAACCTACGAGCAGTACTTC.

The count of this clone is one. This chain links TRBV29-1 with TRBJ1-2, with 8 positions matching TRBD1. J gave up 2 bases and V 2 bases, and 7 bases lay outside the gene matches. The CDR3 totals 15 residues. CDR1 is SQVTM and CDR2 is ANQGSEA in the germline V gene. CDR3 residues: CSVELKRQGNYGYTF. CDR3 in DNA: TGCAGCGTTGAATTAAAGAGACAGGGGAACTATGGCTACACCTTC.

In this sample, this clone is medium-sized (0.01 to 0.1%). The chain recombines TRBV7-9 with TRBJ2-7, with D uncertain. Germline assignment: CDR1 SEHNR and CDR2 FQNEAQ (reference sequence). Trimming stripped 5 bases from V and 2 bases from J, with 16 bases between. This CDR3 region has 15 residues. The CDR3 DNA is TGTGCCAGCAGCCCGTCCCGGGTTCCCACCTACGAGCAGTACTTC. Protein: CASSPSRVPTYEQYF.

The chain joins TRBV10-3 to TRBJ2-2; 9 bases are shared with TRBD2. The CDR3 contains 13 residues. Germline V gene lookup returns CDR1 ENHRY and CDR2 SYGVKD. V shed 8 bases, J shed 5 bases, and the junction held 3 bases outside the gene matches. Here the CDR3 reads CAIGRGGTGELFF. In DNA, the CDR3 is TGTGCCATCGGGCGGGGGGGGACCGGGGAGCTGTTTTTT.

This clone has only one observation. V gene TRBV11-1 combines with J gene TRBJ2-7; possibly TRBD2 for D (6 bases). Trimming left V 3 bases short and J 6 bases short, with 12 bases between. This CDR3 has 13 residues. Germline lookup yields CDR1 SGHAT and CDR2 FQDESV (reference sequence). The DNA of the CDR3 is TGTGCCAGCAGCTTTGTTGGCGGGGCCGAGCAGTACTTC. It translates to CASSFVGGAEQYF.